These 25 T cell receptor beta chains were sequenced from one sample in a study of OX40 agonist ivuxolimab in advanced cancers. TCRdb's copy holds only in-frame clones and misses some; the assay was immunoSEQ multiplex PCR. The repertoire holds tens of thousands of clones, with approximately 86% as singletons. The source material was CD4+ or CD8+ T cells sorted from blood, sampled in a trial of the OX40 agonist ivuxolimab. The receptors were sampled from an adult with an advanced solid tumor such as melanoma, head and neck, liver or kidney cancer.

This sequence joins TRBV9 and TRBJ2-3; D is undetermined. Germline loops: CDR1 SGDLS, CDR2 YYNGEE. CDR3 size: 13 residues. V shed 2 bases and J shed 3 bases, with 7 bases lying between them. In DNA, the CDR3 is TGTGCCAGCAGCGTGATTAATACAGATACGCAGTATTTT. The encoded protein is CASSVINTDTQYF.

Written as DNA, the CDR3 is TGTGCCAGCCGTAGCAGTTTATATTCAGTCTATGGGACAGGGAATGAGCAGTTCTTC. This encodes CASRSSLYSVYGTGNEQFF. This chain joins TRBV28 and TRBJ2-1; 9 bases agree with TRBD1. After removal of 8 bases from V and 7 bases from J, the junction contained 24 bases not matched to a gene. The CDR3 has 19 residues. CDR1 and CDR2 (germline): MDHEN, SYDVKM.

The chain is built from TRBV10-3 and TRBJ1-4; D gene unclear. The CDR3 is made up of 14 amino acids. V was shortened by 8 bases and J by 7 bases, with 17 bases between the two germline ends. Germline assignment: CDR1 ENHRY and CDR2 SYGVKD. DNA for the CDR3: TGTGCCATCTCTGAGGGCTTCGGCGCTGAAAAACTGTTTTTT. Its protein is CAISEGFGAEKLFF.

The chain couples TRBV5-1 to TRBJ2-3; D might be TRBD1 (6 bases). V dropped 4 bases and J dropped 9 bases, with 21 bases sitting between them. CDR1 SGHRS and CDR2 YFSETQ come from the germline V gene. The CDR3 sequence is 15 residues long. In nucleotides, the CDR3 is TGCGCCAGCAGCCTTGAGACAGGAGGCAAGGGGACGCAGTATTTT. This encodes CASSLETGGKGTQYF. The variable domain in full, with the rest retrieved from reference TRBV5-1 and TRBJ2-3, is KAGVTQTPRYLIKTRGQQVTLSCSPISGHRSVSWYQQTPGQGLQFLFEYFSETQRNKGNFPGRFSGRQFSNSRSEMNVSTLELGDSALYLCASSLETGGKGTQYFGPGTRLTVL.

The chain is built from TRBV5-1 and TRBJ1-1, with D possibly being TRBD1 (6 bases). The V gene's germline CDR1 is SGHRS and CDR2 YFSETQ. CDR3 length: 14 amino acids. V lost 4 bases to trimming and J lost 13 bases, with 23 bases between them. CDR3 residues: CASSLTTGSSWFFF. The CDR3 region has the DNA TGCGCCAGCAGCCTAACGACAGGATCCTCTTGGTTTTTCTTT.

The rearrangement joins TRBV18 to TRBJ2-2; D unresolved. Trimming removed 0 bases at V and 1 base at J, with 6 bases between. Germline loops: CDR1 KGHSH, CDR2 LQKENI. The CDR3 consists of 15 residues. The CDR3: CASSPPNRNTGELFF. The CDR3 nucleotides are TGTGCCAGCTCACCACCCAATAGGAACACCGGGGAGCTGTTTTTT.

The V gene is TRBV10-3, the J gene TRBJ2-1; 9 bases are a match to TRBD1. Germline V CDR1 and CDR2: ENHRY, SYGVKD. There are 15 residues in the CDR3. The V and J ends lost 9 bases and 0 bases, in that order; junction bases with no gene match: 6. The DNA for the CDR3 is TGTGCCATAAGGACAGGGGTGAGCTCCTACAATGAGCAGTTCTTC. Translated, it gives CAIRTGVSSYNEQFF.

The chain couples TRBV11-2 to TRBJ2-7; possible D gene TRBD1, 5 bases. The CDR3 sequence is 13 residues long. V lost 5 bases to trimming and J lost 5 bases, with 13 bases between them. In germline, CDR1 is SGHAT, CDR2 FQNNGV. The CDR3 nucleotides are TGTGCCAGCAGCCTGAACTGGGGCCACGAGCAGTACTTC. Amino acids: CASSLNWGHEQYF.

The J gene is TRBJ1-1, the V gene TRBV5-1; the D gene is possibly TRBD1 (5 bases). Germline V gene data show CDR1 as SGHRS and CDR2 as YFSETQ. V lost 7 bases and J 5 bases, leaving 18 bases between the germline ends. CDR3 length equals 14 residues. The CDR3 DNA is TGCGCCAGCTCGGTTGGGGGAGGGAGGACTGAAGCTTTCTTT. The encoded protein is CASSVGGGRTEAFF.

The chain is built from TRBV5-1 and TRBJ2-3; possible D gene TRBD2, 5 bases. The CDR3 has 15 amino acids. CDR1 and CDR2 (germline): SGHRS, YFSETQ. V lost 6 bases and J lost 0, with 14 bases in between. The CDR3 reads CASMSFSGSTDTQYF. CDR3 DNA sequence: TGCGCCAGCATGTCCTTCAGCGGTAGCACAGATACGCAGTATTTT.

The V and J genes are TRBV30 and TRBJ1-1; the D is unclear. This CDR3 is built from 14 residues. The germline V gene has CDR1 GTSNPN and CDR2 SVGIG (reference sequence). V was trimmed by 3 bases and J by 1 base, leaving 12 bases between them. The CDR3 reads CAWSLTGRNTEAFF. The CDR3 nucleotides read TGTGCCTGGAGCCTAACGGGGAGGAACACTGAAGCTTTCTTT.

The V and J genes are TRBV2 and TRBJ1-2; possibly TRBD1 for D (6 bases). The CDR3 spans 17 residues. Germline CDR1 and CDR2: SNHLY and FYNNEI. Trimming removed 6 bases from V and 0 bases from J, with 20 bases in between. CDR3 loop: CASSARKAGQSNYGYTF. CDR3 nucleotides: TGTGCCAGCAGCGCTCGAAAAGCCGGACAGTCTAACTATGGCTACACCTTC.

The chain has TRBV5-1 and TRBJ2-3; D uncertain. CDR1 is SGHRS, CDR2 YFSETQ, per germline. The CDR3 is 15 residues long. Trimming removed 0 bases from V and 2 bases from J, with 10 bases in between. The CDR3 DNA is TGCGCCAGCAGCTTGGGAGGAACAAACACAGATACGCAGTATTTT. The encoded protein is CASSLGGTNTDTQYF.

The rearrangement joins TRBV7-6 to TRBJ1-5; D is undetermined. Germline V gene lookup returns CDR1 SGHVS and CDR2 FNYEAQ. V lost 2 bases and J 3 bases, leaving 5 bases between the germline ends. The CDR3 totals 13 residues. CDR3 DNA sequence: TGTGCCAGCAGCTTAAATGACAATCAGCCCCAGCATTTT. It translates to CASSLNDNQPQHF. Based on the CDR3 plus reference TRBV7-6 and TRBJ1-5, the full variable domain is GAGVSQSPRYKVTKRGQDVALRCDPISGHVSLYWYRQALGQGPEFLTYFNYEAQQDKSGLPNDRFSAERPEGSISTLTIQRTEQRDSAMYRCASSLNDNQPQHFGDGTRLSIL.

The genes are TRBV11-2 and TRBJ2-1; 12 bases align to TRBD2. CDR1 and CDR2 from the germline V gene are SGHAT and FQNNGV. The CDR3 contains 16 residues. V gave up 2 bases and J gave up 8 bases; unmatched junction bases: 7. CDR3 protein: CASSLPSGGALYEQFF. The CDR3 DNA sequence: TGTGCCAGCAGCTTACCTAGCGGGGGGGCCCTCTATGAGCAGTTCTTC.

This chain joins TRBV25-1 and TRBJ2-5; maybe TRBD1 (5 bases). Germline V CDR1 and CDR2: MGHDK, SYGVNS. V dropped 1 base and J dropped 4 bases, with 10 bases sitting between them. This CDR3 has 14 amino acids. The CDR3 DNA sequence: TGTGCCAGCAGTGAATTCGGACAAGGAGAGACCCAGTACTTC. Its protein product is CASSEFGQGETQYF.

This chain joins TRBV27 and TRBJ1-1; 7 positions agree with TRBD1. V shed 2 bases, J shed 5 bases, and the junction held 11 bases outside the gene matches. The CDR3 totals 16 residues. Germline-derived CDR1 and CDR2 are MNHEY and SMNVEV (reference sequence). CDR3 coding DNA: TGTGCCAGCAGTTTAGGGTACAGGGGCGGGGAAACTGAAGCTTTCTTT. It encodes CASSLGYRGGETEAFF.

The V call is TRBV2, the J call TRBJ1-1, with D perhaps matching TRBD1 (5 bases). The CDR3 runs 13 residues. The ends were cut back, 5 bases at V and 1 base at J, with 8 bases in the middle. Looked up from germline, CDR1 is SNHLY and CDR2 is FYNNEI. The CDR3 loop is CASSIDRNTEAFF. CDR3 coding DNA: TGTGCCAGCAGTATCGACAGGAACACTGAAGCTTTCTTT.

There are a few counts of this clone. The chain links TRBV30 to TRBJ2-5, with 7 positions matching TRBD2. CDR3 size: 15 residues. Germline values: CDR1 GTSNPN, CDR2 SVGIG (reference sequence). Trimming at V came to 0 bases and at J to 6 bases, leaving 10 bases not matched to a gene. In nucleotides, the CDR3 is TGTGCCTGGAGTGTAGCCGGGACTAATCTAAAGACCCAGTACTTC. Its protein product is CAWSVAGTNLKTQYF.

The rearrangement uses TRBV4-1 and TRBJ1-2; D might be TRBD1 (6 bases). V shed 3 bases and J shed 5 bases, with 19 bases lying between them. The CDR3 covers 16 residues. The germline V gene encodes CDR1 MGHRA and CDR2 YSYEKL. The CDR3 coding sequence is TGCGCCAGCAGCCAGCCTAACCGCGGACAGAGATATGGCTACACCTTC. Translation: CASSQPNRGQRYGYTF.

This sequence joins TRBV11-1 and TRBJ2-7, with D possibly being TRBD2 (5 bases). Per the germline V gene, CDR1 is SGHAT and CDR2 is FQDESV (reference sequence). There are 16 residues in the CDR3. V lost 4 bases, J lost 4 bases, and 20 bases lay in between. This chain's CDR3 is CASSSYDLGAQYEQYF. The CDR3 DNA reads as TGTGCCAGCAGCTCCTACGACTTGGGAGCGCAATACGAGCAGTACTTC. Combining the CDR3 with reference TRBV11-1 and TRBJ2-7 gives the whole variable domain EAEVAQSPRYKITEKSQAVAFWCDPISGHATLYWYRQILGQGPELLVQFQDESVVDDSQLPKDRFSAERLKGVDSTLKIQPAELGDSAMYLCASSSYDLGAQYEQYFGPGTRLTVT.

The chain carries TRBV30 and TRBJ1-1; D uncertain. Deletions cut 2 bases from V and 1 base from J, with 8 bases between. The CDR3 covers 13 residues. Germline V gene lookup returns CDR1 GTSNPN and CDR2 SVGIG (reference sequence). CDR3 sequence reads: CAWSFTQNTEAFF. As DNA, the CDR3 is TGTGCCTGGAGTTTCACTCAGAACACTGAAGCTTTCTTT.

The J gene is TRBJ1-2, the V gene TRBV7-8; 7 bases match TRBD1. The CDR3 is 15 amino acids. Trimming at V came to 1 base and at J to 8 bases, leaving 10 bases not matched to a gene. Looked up from germline, CDR1 is SGHVS and CDR2 is FQNEAQ. CDR3 residues: CASSLDAVRGRGYTF. The DNA of the CDR3 is TGTGCCAGCAGCTTAGACGCAGTTAGGGGGCGCGGCTACACCTTC.

V gene TRBV7-8 combines with J gene TRBJ2-7; 9 bases match TRBD1. This CDR3 is 15 amino acids long. V was clipped by 2 bases and J by 3 bases; unmatched bases: 5. Germline V gives CDR1 SGHVS, CDR2 FQNEAQ. The chain's CDR3 is CASSLTSGQGYEQYF. DNA of the CDR3: TGTGCCAGCAGCTTAACCTCGGGACAGGGCTACGAGCAGTACTTC.

As concerns this clone: One end of the junction fails to match germline, which may point to a read error. The J gene is TRBJ2-5, the V gene TRBV5-1, with 8 bases matching TRBD2. Germline V CDR1 and CDR2: SGHRS, YFSETQ. The CDR3 loop spans 14 amino acids. DNA of the CDR3: TGCGCCAGCAGCGACGCACTAGCGGCAGAGGCCCAGTACTTC. Protein sequence: CASSDALAAEAQYF.